The rows below give T cell receptor beta chains drawn from one sample of a study of blood T cell repertoires in COVID-19. Only in-frame clones appear in the TCRdb table, and some are missing; sequencing was by immunoSEQ multiplex PCR. The sample yields 45,000 to 60,000 clones, about 90% seen once. Sequences were obtained from peripheral blood. The receptors originated from a man aged 65 to 79 with active COVID-19. Both conserved end residues are part of each CDR3. D genes are given only for firm matches. Size values are once, few and many counts, or a class for expanded clones, and some rows have none.

D: TRBD1
J: TRBJ2-1
V: TRBV6-5
size: NA
DNA: TGTGCCAGCAGTCTTCGACAGGGAAGGACGAATGAGCAGTTCTTC
CDR3: CASSLRQGRTNEQFF

D: NA
J: TRBJ1-2
V: TRBV18
size: NA
DNA: TGTGCCAGCTCACCAACTTTAGACAGAAACTATGGCTACACCTTC
CDR3: CASSPTLDRNYGYTF

D: TRBD1
J: TRBJ1-1
V: TRBV5-1
size: NA
DNA: TGCGCCAGCAGCTCGGGACAGGGAAGAGGGAACACTGAAGCTTTCTTT
CDR3: CASSSGQGRGNTEAFF

D: NA
J: TRBJ1-2
V: TRBV7-9
size: NA
DNA: TGTGCCAGCAGCTTGGGGGGAGTTAATGGCTACACCTTC
CDR3: CASSLGGVNGYTF

D: NA
J: TRBJ2-2
V: TRBV28
size: NA
DNA: TGTGCCAGCAGTCTCATTTCGGCCGGGGAGCTGTTTTTT
CDR3: CASSLISAGELFF

D: NA
J: TRBJ1-1
V: TRBV9
size: NA
DNA: TGTGCCAGCAGCGTAGGCACAGAGAACACTGAAGCTTTCTTT
CDR3: CASSVGTENTEAFF

D: TRBD2
J: TRBJ2-7
V: TRBV6-6
size: NA
DNA: TGTGCCAGCAGCCCGGGGCGGGGGACCTCGTACGAGCAGTACTTC
CDR3: CASSPGRGTSYEQYF

D: NA
J: TRBJ1-3
V: TRBV7-8
size: NA
DNA: TGTGCCAGCAGCTTATCTACCCAGGGGACTGGAAACACCATATATTTT
CDR3: CASSLSTQGTGNTIYF

D: NA
J: TRBJ2-1
V: TRBV30
size: NA
DNA: TGTGCCTGGAGGGCAACAGGGTTCCAACAGCAGTTCTTC
CDR3: CAWRATGFQQQFF

D: NA
J: TRBJ2-1
V: TRBV28
size: NA
DNA: TGTGCCAGCAGTACCTTAGCGGAGCAGTTCTTC
CDR3: CASSTLAEQFF

D: NA
J: TRBJ2-7
V: TRBV9
size: NA
DNA: TGTGCCAGCAGCCGGGGAGTAGACGAGCAGTACTTC
CDR3: CASSRGVDEQYF

D: TRBD2
J: TRBJ2-3
V: TRBV10-3
size: NA
DNA: TGTGCCATCGGGGCGGGGGGAACGGGAGATACGCAGTATTTT
CDR3: CAIGAGGTGDTQYF

D: NA
J: TRBJ1-1
V: TRBV7-2
size: NA
DNA: TGTGCCAGCAGCACTAGCTGGGGGGGGATCATGAACACTGAAGCTTTCTTT
CDR3: CASSTSWGGIMNTEAFF

D: NA
J: TRBJ2-5
V: TRBV5-1
size: NA
DNA: TGCGCCAGCAGCTTGTGGGGGGGGCGATCGGGAGAGACCCAGTACTTC
CDR3: CASSLWGGRSGETQYF

D: TRBD1
J: TRBJ1-1
V: TRBV5-8
size: NA
DNA: TGTGCCAGCAGCTTGGCCCGGGGACAGACTGAAGCTTTCTTT
CDR3: CASSLARGQTEAFF

D: TRBD2
J: TRBJ2-7
V: TRBV11-2
size: NA
DNA: TGTGCCAGCAGCTTAGTCCGAGCGGGGCCTCCCGGGGAGCAGTACTTC
CDR3: CASSLVRAGPPGEQYF

D: NA
J: TRBJ2-3
V: TRBV3-1/TRBV3-2
size: NA
DNA: TGTGCCAGCAGCCAAGACCGGGGGGCGAACACAGATACGCAGTATTTT
CDR3: CASSQDRGANTDTQYF

D: NA
J: TRBJ2-3
V: TRBV27
size: NA
DNA: TGTGCCAGCAGTCTAACCACCACAGATACGCAGTATTTT
CDR3: CASSLTTTDTQYF

D: TRBD1
J: TRBJ2-7
V: TRBV6-6
size: few
DNA: TGTGCCAGCACCGGGACAGGGCTCTCCTACGAGCAGTACTTC
CDR3: CASTGTGLSYEQYF

D: NA
J: TRBJ1-2
V: TRBV4-2
size: NA
DNA: TGTGCCAGCAGCCAAGACGGGTCGACCTTGGATGGCTACACCTTC
CDR3: CASSQDGSTLDGYTF

D: NA
J: TRBJ1-5
V: TRBV19
size: NA
DNA: TGTGCCAGTAGTATCGGGACACCGACCCGCAATCAGCCCCAGCATTTT
CDR3: CASSIGTPTRNQPQHF

D: NA
J: TRBJ2-3
V: TRBV9
size: NA
DNA: TGTGCCAGCAGCGTTTCCCCCGGGGATACGCAGTATTTT
CDR3: CASSVSPGDTQYF

D: NA
J: TRBJ1-4
V: TRBV2
size: NA
DNA: TGTGCCAGCATGTCAGGGACAACTAATGAAAAACTGTTTTTT
CDR3: CASMSGTTNEKLFF

D: TRBD2
J: TRBJ2-3
V: TRBV13
size: NA
DNA: TGTGCCAGCAGCTGGAGGACTAGCGGGGGAGATACGCAGTATTTT
CDR3: CASSWRTSGGDTQYF

D: TRBD1
J: TRBJ1-4
V: TRBV11-1
size: NA
DNA: TGTGCCAGCAGCTTAGGCCGGGACAGGGTAGGTGAAAAACTGTTTTTT
CDR3: CASSLGRDRVGEKLFF

D: NA
J: TRBJ2-3
V: TRBV3-1/TRBV3-2
size: NA
DNA: TGTGCCAGCTCGAAGGAGCAGCCGGCTGATACGCAGTATTTT
CDR3: CASSKEQPADTQYF

D: NA
J: TRBJ2-5
V: TRBV30
size: NA
DNA: TGTGCCTGGACACTTAAAGAGACCCAGTACTTC
CDR3: CAWTLKETQYF

D: NA
J: TRBJ2-5
V: TRBV21-1
size: NA
DNA: TGTGCCAGCAGCAACGAGGGTGAGACAGGCAACCAAGAGACCCAGTACTTC
CDR3: CASSNEGETGNQETQYF

D: NA
J: TRBJ1-5
V: TRBV30
size: NA
DNA: TGTGCCTGGAGTGTATCAGGGGCTGGGCCCCAGCATTTT
CDR3: CAWSVSGAGPQHF

D: NA
J: TRBJ2-2
V: TRBV5-4
size: NA
DNA: TGTGCCAGCACAAGACAGAACACCGGGGAGCTGTTTTTT
CDR3: CASTRQNTGELFF

D: TRBD1
J: TRBJ1-4
V: TRBV6-5
size: NA
DNA: TGTGCCAGCAGTTTAAGGACAGGGGGCTTTGAAAAACTGTTTTTT
CDR3: CASSLRTGGFEKLFF

D: NA
J: TRBJ2-1
V: TRBV9
size: NA
DNA: TGTGCCAGCAGCAGAGGGGACATCAATGAGCAGTTCTTC
CDR3: CASSRGDINEQFF

D: NA
J: TRBJ1-2
V: TRBV15
size: NA
DNA: TGTGCCACCAGGCCGGTGATGGGAGGAACCTTCTATGGCTACACCTTC
CDR3: CATRPVMGGTFYGYTF

D: TRBD2
J: TRBJ2-3
V: TRBV3-1/TRBV3-2
size: NA
DNA: TGTGCCAGCAGCCATGGTGCGAGCGGGGGTGATACGCAGTATTTT
CDR3: CASSHGASGGDTQYF

D: TRBD2
J: TRBJ2-1
V: TRBV2
size: NA
DNA: TGTGCCAGCAGTGAACCCGGGGGGGCCTCCAATGAGCAGTTCTTC
CDR3: CASSEPGGASNEQFF

D: NA
J: TRBJ1-6
V: TRBV19
size: NA
DNA: TGTGCCAGCGCGAACCGGGACACTAATTCACCCCTCCACTTT
CDR3: CASANRDTNSPLHF

D: TRBD2
J: TRBJ2-1
V: TRBV3-1/TRBV3-2
size: NA
DNA: TGTGCCAGCAGTCAACCTAGCGGGGGGGCCGGTGAGCAGTTCTTC
CDR3: CASSQPSGGAGEQFF

D: NA
J: TRBJ2-5
V: TRBV4-1
size: once
DNA: TGCGCCAGCAGCCAAGATAATGGGGATACAGGGTATAAGCAAGAGACCCAGTACTTC
CDR3: CASSQDNGDTGYKQETQYF

D: TRBD2
J: TRBJ2-2
V: TRBV30
size: once
DNA: TGCCTGGCCGGGGGGAGGACCGGGGAGCTGTTTTTT
CDR3: CLAGGRTGELFF

D: TRBD1
J: TRBJ1-2
V: TRBV5-1
size: NA
DNA: TGCGCCAGCAGTCAAGACCCGGGACAGGGGGGAGGCTACACCTTC
CDR3: CASSQDPGQGGGYTF

D: TRBD2
J: TRBJ2-1
V: TRBV2
size: NA
DNA: TGTGCCAGCAAGCGGGGTCTCTACAATGAGCAGTTCTTC
CDR3: CASKRGLYNEQFF

D: NA
J: TRBJ2-7
V: TRBV4-1
size: NA
DNA: TGCGCCAGCAGCCCGGGGGACAGCCACTACGAGCAGTACTTC
CDR3: CASSPGDSHYEQYF

D: NA
J: TRBJ2-3
V: TRBV5-1
size: NA
DNA: TGCGCCAGCAGTAGCGCTTTGCAAGATACGCAGTATTTT
CDR3: CASSSALQDTQYF

D: TRBD2
J: TRBJ2-7
V: TRBV3-1/TRBV3-2
size: NA
DNA: TGTGCCAGCAGCCAAGTGGGGGGGGTATACGAGCAGTACTTC
CDR3: CASSQVGGVYEQYF

D: TRBD2
J: TRBJ2-3
V: TRBV7-3
size: NA
DNA: TGTGCCAGCAGCTTGTTAGCGGGGGTAAATCCGGATACGCAGTATTTT
CDR3: CASSLLAGVNPDTQYF

D: TRBD1
J: TRBJ2-2
V: TRBV5-1
size: NA
DNA: TGCGCCAGCAGCTTGGGTTGGACAGGCAACACCGGGGAGCTGTTTTTT
CDR3: CASSLGWTGNTGELFF

D: TRBD1
J: TRBJ1-2
V: TRBV30
size: NA
DNA: TGTGCCTGGAGTCTAACGGACAGGGCTCATGGCTACACCTTC
CDR3: CAWSLTDRAHGYTF

D: TRBD1
J: TRBJ1-2
V: TRBV7-9
size: NA
DNA: TGTGCCAGCAGACCTGGGACAGGGGAGATCTATGGCTACACCTTC
CDR3: CASRPGTGEIYGYTF

D: TRBD2
J: TRBJ2-7
V: TRBV11-2
size: NA
DNA: TGTGCCAGCAGTCAAAGCACTAGCGGGGGCTACGAGCAGTACTTC
CDR3: CASSQSTSGGYEQYF

D: NA
J: TRBJ2-1
V: TRBV18
size: once
DNA: TGTGCCAGCTCACCACGGACAGAGGGTAGGGAGCAGTTCTTC
CDR3: CASSPRTEGREQFF

D: TRBD2
J: TRBJ2-3
V: TRBV4-3
size: NA
DNA: TGCGCCAGCAGCCCCGCGGGCGGGGGGGGAGGAGATACGCAGTATTTT
CDR3: CASSPAGGGGGDTQYF

D: TRBD1
J: TRBJ2-1
V: TRBV7-9
size: few
DNA: TGTGCCAGCAGCGGTCGACAGGGTTGGAATGAGCAGTTCTTC
CDR3: CASSGRQGWNEQFF

D: TRBD1
J: TRBJ2-7
V: TRBV12-3/TRBV12-4
size: NA
DNA: TGTGCCAGCCGTAAGACAGGGATGTTCGAGCAGTACTTC
CDR3: CASRKTGMFEQYF